The rows below give T cell receptor beta chains drawn from one sample of a study of blood T cell repertoires in COVID-19. The repertoire was sequenced with immunoSEQ multiplex PCR; TCRdb's copy has only in-frame clones and lacks some. The sample records approximately 130,000 clones, 80% to 90% being singletons. Sample: peripheral blood. Receptor source: a man between 65 and 80 years old with active or convalescent COVID-19. CDR3s leave out the opening cysteine and the closing phenylalanine or tryptophan. Each record gives: CDR3 protein, CDR3 length, V gene, J gene, D gene. A D gene is named only where the DNA matches it firmly.

CDR3 protein: ASSDTGFGEAF; CDR3 length: 11; V gene: TRBV12-3/TRBV12-4; J gene: TRBJ1-1; D gene: NA
CDR3 protein: ASSVTDYSNQPQH; CDR3 length: 13; V gene: TRBV19; J gene: TRBJ1-5; D gene: NA
CDR3 protein: ASSLGGDATDTQY; CDR3 length: 13; V gene: TRBV7-7; J gene: TRBJ2-3; D gene: NA
CDR3 protein: ASSFRPSGKLLYEQY; CDR3 length: 15; V gene: TRBV28; J gene: TRBJ2-7; D gene: TRBD2
CDR3 protein: ASRPTYTGELF; CDR3 length: 11; V gene: TRBV7-9; J gene: TRBJ2-2; D gene: NA
CDR3 protein: ASSPAGGLIYEQY; CDR3 length: 13; V gene: TRBV5-6; J gene: TRBJ2-7; D gene: TRBD1
CDR3 protein: SVEWNTEAF; CDR3 length: 9; V gene: TRBV20-1; J gene: TRBJ1-1; D gene: NA
CDR3 protein: ASSQGQNQPQH; CDR3 length: 11; V gene: TRBV3-1/TRBV3-2; J gene: TRBJ1-5; D gene: NA
CDR3 protein: ASSSTGYNGYT; CDR3 length: 11; V gene: TRBV5-6; J gene: TRBJ1-2; D gene: NA
CDR3 protein: ASSQGLAGNSYNEQF; CDR3 length: 15; V gene: TRBV3-1/TRBV3-2; J gene: TRBJ2-1; D gene: TRBD2
CDR3 protein: ASSVDRVENSPLH; CDR3 length: 13; V gene: TRBV5-1; J gene: TRBJ1-6; D gene: TRBD1
CDR3 protein: ASSKLRDRESNQPQH; CDR3 length: 15; V gene: TRBV7-8; J gene: TRBJ1-5; D gene: TRBD1
CDR3 protein: AWSVVAGGFGEQY; CDR3 length: 13; V gene: TRBV30; J gene: TRBJ2-7; D gene: TRBD1
CDR3 protein: ASSEQGARVAEAF; CDR3 length: 13; V gene: TRBV19; J gene: TRBJ1-1; D gene: TRBD1
CDR3 protein: ASSDRLAGGPGYNEQF; CDR3 length: 16; V gene: TRBV5-6; J gene: TRBJ2-1; D gene: TRBD2
CDR3 protein: ASRRDRLNTEAF; CDR3 length: 12; V gene: TRBV19; J gene: TRBJ1-1; D gene: TRBD1
CDR3 protein: ASSPGGHLGQPQH; CDR3 length: 13; V gene: TRBV7-2; J gene: TRBJ1-5; D gene: NA
CDR3 protein: ASRLGQNTEAF; CDR3 length: 11; V gene: TRBV12-3/TRBV12-4; J gene: TRBJ1-1; D gene: NA
CDR3 protein: ASSRGDNQPQH; CDR3 length: 11; V gene: TRBV18; J gene: TRBJ1-5; D gene: NA
CDR3 protein: ASSPGQTYEQY; CDR3 length: 11; V gene: TRBV27; J gene: TRBJ2-7; D gene: TRBD1
CDR3 protein: ASSFRLGTDTQY; CDR3 length: 12; V gene: TRBV7-2; J gene: TRBJ2-3; D gene: NA
CDR3 protein: ASSFYGSIGAF; CDR3 length: 11; V gene: TRBV7-2; J gene: TRBJ1-1; D gene: NA
CDR3 protein: ASGEDEFLIKETQY; CDR3 length: 14; V gene: TRBV28; J gene: TRBJ2-5; D gene: NA
CDR3 protein: ASFDSLNTEAF; CDR3 length: 11; V gene: TRBV18; J gene: TRBJ1-1; D gene: NA
CDR3 protein: ASSPGGQGSYGYT; CDR3 length: 13; V gene: TRBV18; J gene: TRBJ1-2; D gene: TRBD1
CDR3 protein: ASSVTSGRYNEQF; CDR3 length: 13; V gene: TRBV9; J gene: TRBJ2-1; D gene: NA
CDR3 protein: ASRVLRGAGEKLF; CDR3 length: 13; V gene: TRBV2; J gene: TRBJ1-4; D gene: NA
CDR3 protein: ASREQPQGAGNSPLH; CDR3 length: 15; V gene: TRBV28; J gene: TRBJ1-6; D gene: TRBD1
CDR3 protein: ASSPQGLSGNTIY; CDR3 length: 13; V gene: TRBV18; J gene: TRBJ1-3; D gene: NA
CDR3 protein: ASSDPRQGQAGELF; CDR3 length: 14; V gene: TRBV25-1; J gene: TRBJ2-2; D gene: TRBD1
CDR3 protein: ASSLDGTGSYEQY; CDR3 length: 13; V gene: TRBV7-2; J gene: TRBJ2-7; D gene: TRBD1
CDR3 protein: ASSFPGGGEQY; CDR3 length: 11; V gene: TRBV7-9; J gene: TRBJ2-7; D gene: NA
CDR3 protein: ASSGQTSSTDTQY; CDR3 length: 13; V gene: TRBV2; J gene: TRBJ2-3; D gene: NA
CDR3 protein: ASSFKGVTNSPLH; CDR3 length: 13; V gene: TRBV5-1; J gene: TRBJ1-6; D gene: NA
CDR3 protein: ASSPSGQGYYGYT; CDR3 length: 13; V gene: TRBV28; J gene: TRBJ1-2; D gene: TRBD1
CDR3 protein: ASSFTGAAFGGF; CDR3 length: 12; V gene: TRBV5-1; J gene: TRBJ2-1; D gene: TRBD1
CDR3 protein: ATSRDRDRNEKLF; CDR3 length: 13; V gene: TRBV15; J gene: TRBJ1-4; D gene: NA
CDR3 protein: ASSEKRTSGNDEQF; CDR3 length: 14; V gene: TRBV19; J gene: TRBJ2-1; D gene: TRBD2
CDR3 protein: ASSPDRASGNTIY; CDR3 length: 13; V gene: TRBV6-5; J gene: TRBJ1-3; D gene: TRBD1
CDR3 protein: ASSPTGHTTDTQY; CDR3 length: 13; V gene: TRBV18; J gene: TRBJ2-3; D gene: NA
CDR3 protein: ATSRLSIATNEKLF; CDR3 length: 14; V gene: TRBV15; J gene: TRBJ1-4; D gene: NA